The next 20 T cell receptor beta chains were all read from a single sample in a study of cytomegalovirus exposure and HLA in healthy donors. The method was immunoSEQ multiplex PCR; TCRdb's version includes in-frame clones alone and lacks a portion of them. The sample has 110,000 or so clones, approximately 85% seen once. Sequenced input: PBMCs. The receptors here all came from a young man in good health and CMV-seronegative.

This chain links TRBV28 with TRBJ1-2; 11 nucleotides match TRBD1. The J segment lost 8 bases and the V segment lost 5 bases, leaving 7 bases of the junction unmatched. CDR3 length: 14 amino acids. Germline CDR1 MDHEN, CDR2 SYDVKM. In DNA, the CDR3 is TGTGCCAGCAGTGCCGAGGGACAGGGGGGCGGCTACACCTTC. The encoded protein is CASSAEGQGGGYTF.

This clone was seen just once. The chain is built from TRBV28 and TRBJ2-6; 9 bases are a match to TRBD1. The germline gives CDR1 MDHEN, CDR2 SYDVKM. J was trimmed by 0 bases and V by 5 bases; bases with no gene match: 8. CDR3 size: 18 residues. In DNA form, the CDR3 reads TGTGCCAGCAGTGCCGGACAGGGGATGGGCTCTGGGGCCAACGTCCTGACTTTC. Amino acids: CASSAGQGMGSGANVLTF.

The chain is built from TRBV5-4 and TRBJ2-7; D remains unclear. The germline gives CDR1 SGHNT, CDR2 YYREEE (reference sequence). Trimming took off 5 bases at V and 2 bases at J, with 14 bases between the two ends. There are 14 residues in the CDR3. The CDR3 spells CASSTTSKTYEQYF. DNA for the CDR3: TGTGCCAGCAGTACGACATCCAAAACCTACGAGCAGTACTTC. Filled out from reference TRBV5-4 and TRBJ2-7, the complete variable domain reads ETGVTQSPTHLIKTRGQQVTLRCSSQSGHNTVSWYQQALGQGPQFIFQYYREEENGRGNFPPRFSGLQFPNYSSELNVNALELDDSALYLCASSTTSKTYEQYFGPGTRLTVT.

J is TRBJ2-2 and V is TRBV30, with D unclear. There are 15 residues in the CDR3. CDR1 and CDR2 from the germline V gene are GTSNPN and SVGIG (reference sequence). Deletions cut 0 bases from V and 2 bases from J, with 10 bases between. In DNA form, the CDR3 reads TGTGCCTGGAGTGTACGGGTGGCCAACACCGGGGAGCTGTTTTTT. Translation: CAWSVRVANTGELFF.

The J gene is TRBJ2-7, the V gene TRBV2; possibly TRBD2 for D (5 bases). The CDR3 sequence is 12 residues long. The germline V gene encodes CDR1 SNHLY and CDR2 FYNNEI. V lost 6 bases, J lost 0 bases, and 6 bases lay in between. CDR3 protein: CASRLVSYEQYF. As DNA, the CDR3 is TGTGCCAGCAGACTAGTCTCCTACGAGCAGTACTTC. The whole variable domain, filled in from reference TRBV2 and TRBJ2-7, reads EPEVTQTPSHQVTQMGQEVILRCVPISNHLYFYWYRQILGQKVEFLVSFYNNEISEKSEIFDDQFSVERPDGSNFTLKIRSTKLEDSAMYFCASRLVSYEQYFGPGTRLTVT.

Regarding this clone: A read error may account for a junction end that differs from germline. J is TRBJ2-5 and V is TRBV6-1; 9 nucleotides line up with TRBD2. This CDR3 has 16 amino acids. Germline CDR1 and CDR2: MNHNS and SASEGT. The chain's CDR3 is CASSEGLAITQETQYF. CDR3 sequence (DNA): TGTGCCAGCAGCGAAGGACTAGCGATAACCCAAGAGACCCAGTACTTC.

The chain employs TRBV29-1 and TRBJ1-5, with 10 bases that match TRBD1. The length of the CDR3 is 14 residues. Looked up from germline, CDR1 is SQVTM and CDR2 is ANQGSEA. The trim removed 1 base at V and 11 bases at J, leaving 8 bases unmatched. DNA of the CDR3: TGCAGCGTTGAAGTGCAACAAGGGACAGGGGCCCAGCATTTT. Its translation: CSVEVQQGTGAQHF.

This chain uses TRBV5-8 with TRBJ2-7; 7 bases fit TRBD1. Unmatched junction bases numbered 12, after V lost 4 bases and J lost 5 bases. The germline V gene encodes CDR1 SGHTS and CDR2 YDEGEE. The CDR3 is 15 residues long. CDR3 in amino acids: CASSPLFGQVHEQYF. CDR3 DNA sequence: TGTGCCAGCAGCCCCCTGTTTGGACAGGTCCACGAGCAGTACTTC.

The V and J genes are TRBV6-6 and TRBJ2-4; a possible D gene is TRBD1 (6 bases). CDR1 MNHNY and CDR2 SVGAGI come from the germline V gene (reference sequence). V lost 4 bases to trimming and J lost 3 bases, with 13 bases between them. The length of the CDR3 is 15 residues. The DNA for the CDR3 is TGTGCCAGCAGTTCCCACGAGGACAGCAAAAACATTCAGTACTTC. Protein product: CASSSHEDSKNIQYF.

The CDR3 spells CAILAGGADTQYF. CDR3 DNA sequence: TGTGCCATCCTAGCGGGAGGGGCAGATACGCAGTATTTT. V gene TRBV6-1 combines with J gene TRBJ2-3, with TRBD2 matching over 12 bases. The germline V gene has CDR1 MNHNS and CDR2 SASEGT. Trimming at V came to 10 bases and at J to 4 bases, leaving 3 bases not matched to a gene. This CDR3 region has 13 residues.

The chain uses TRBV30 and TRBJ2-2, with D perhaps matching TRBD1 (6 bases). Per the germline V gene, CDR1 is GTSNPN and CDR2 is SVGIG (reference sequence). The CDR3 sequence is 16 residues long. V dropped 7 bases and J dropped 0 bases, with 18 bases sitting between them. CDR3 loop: CASNSGTTANTGELFF. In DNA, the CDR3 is TGTGCCTCCAATTCCGGGACAACGGCGAACACCGGGGAGCTGTTTTTT.

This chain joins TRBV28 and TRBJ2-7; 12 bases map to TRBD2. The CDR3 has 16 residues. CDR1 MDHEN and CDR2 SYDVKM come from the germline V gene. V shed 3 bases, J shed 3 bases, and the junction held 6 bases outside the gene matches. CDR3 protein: CASSFSGLAGNYEQYF. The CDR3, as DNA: TGTGCCAGCAGTTTTTCCGGACTAGCGGGAAACTACGAGCAGTACTTC.

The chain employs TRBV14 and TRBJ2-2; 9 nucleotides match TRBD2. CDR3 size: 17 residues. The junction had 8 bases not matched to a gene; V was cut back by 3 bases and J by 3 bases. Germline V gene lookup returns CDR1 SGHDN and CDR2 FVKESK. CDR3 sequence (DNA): TGTGCCAGCAGCCACCGAGGGACTAGCCGCCACACCGGGGAGCTGTTTTTT. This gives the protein CASSHRGTSRHTGELFF.

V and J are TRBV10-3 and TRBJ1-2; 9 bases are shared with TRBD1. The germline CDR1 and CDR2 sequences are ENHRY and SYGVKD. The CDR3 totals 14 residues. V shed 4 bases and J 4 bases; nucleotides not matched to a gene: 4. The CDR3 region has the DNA TGTGCCATCAGTGCCGGGACAGGGTCCTATGGCTACACCTTC. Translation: CAISAGTGSYGYTF.

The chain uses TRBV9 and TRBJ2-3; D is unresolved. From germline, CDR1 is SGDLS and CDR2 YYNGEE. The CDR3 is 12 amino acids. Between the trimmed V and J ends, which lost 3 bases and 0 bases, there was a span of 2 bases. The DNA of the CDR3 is TGTGCCAGCAGCGCTAGCACAGATACGCAGTATTTT. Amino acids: CASSASTDTQYF.

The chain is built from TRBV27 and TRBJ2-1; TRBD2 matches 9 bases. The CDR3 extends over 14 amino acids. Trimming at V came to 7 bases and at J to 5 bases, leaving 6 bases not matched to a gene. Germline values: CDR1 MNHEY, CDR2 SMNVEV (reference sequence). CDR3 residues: CASKWTSDNNEQFF. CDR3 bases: TGTGCCAGCAAGTGGACTAGCGATAACAATGAGCAGTTCTTC.

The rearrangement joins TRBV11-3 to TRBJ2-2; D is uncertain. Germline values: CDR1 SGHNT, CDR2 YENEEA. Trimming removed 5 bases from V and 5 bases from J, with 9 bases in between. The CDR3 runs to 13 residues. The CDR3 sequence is CASSPLTTGELFF. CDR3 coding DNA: TGTGCCAGCAGCCCTTTGACTACCGGGGAGCTGTTTTTT.

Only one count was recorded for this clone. CDR3 in DNA: TGTGCCAGCAGGGACAGGGGATATGAAGCTTTCTTT. It encodes CASRDRGYEAFF. The chain recombines TRBV5-5 with TRBJ1-1; 9 bases are a match to TRBD1. The V gene's germline CDR1 is SGHKS and CDR2 YYEKEE (reference sequence). This CDR3 has 12 amino acids. V lost 5 bases to trimming and J lost 7 bases; unmatched junction nucleotides: 3.

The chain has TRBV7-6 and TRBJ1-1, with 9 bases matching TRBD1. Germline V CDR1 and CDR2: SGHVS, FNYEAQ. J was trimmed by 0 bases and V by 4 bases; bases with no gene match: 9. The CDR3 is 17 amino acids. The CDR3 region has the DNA TGTGCCAGCAGCTATCCGGACAGGGGATATTTGAACACTGAAGCTTTCTTT. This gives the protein CASSYPDRGYLNTEAFF. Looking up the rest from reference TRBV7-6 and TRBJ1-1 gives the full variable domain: GAGVSQSPRYKVTKRGQDVALRCDPISGHVSLYWYRQALGQGPEFLTYFNYEAQQDKSGLPNDRFSAERPEGSISTLTIQRTEQRDSAMYRCASSYPDRGYLNTEAFFGQGTRLTVV.

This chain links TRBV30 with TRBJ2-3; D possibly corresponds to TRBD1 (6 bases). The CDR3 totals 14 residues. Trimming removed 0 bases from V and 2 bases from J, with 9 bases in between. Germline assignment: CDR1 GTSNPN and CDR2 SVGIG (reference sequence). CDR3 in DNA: TGTGCCTGGAGTGTATCAGGGGTCACAGATACGCAGTATTTT. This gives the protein CAWSVSGVTDTQYF.